Listed below are T cell receptor beta chains from one sample, sequenced in a study of blood T cells in healthy people across ages. One entry per CDR3 protein, called by TCRdb with MiXCR from the 5' RACE reads. The sample records around 800,000 distinct CDR3 sequences, 20% to 30% being singletons. The sample also formed part of further work on T cells of mothers and their children.

Sequencing input: blood. These receptor sequences come from a boy aged 5-17 years in good health. The CDR3 runs from the conserved cysteine through the conserved F or W. Each record gives: clone size, CDR3 length, V gene, J gene, D gene, CDR3 DNA, CDR3 protein. The D gene is left open where the match is weak. For some rows the clone size is stated as once, few or many, or as a class when expanded; others skip it.

size: few
length: 17
V: TRBV24-1
J: TRBJ2-3
D: TRBD2
DNA: TGTGCCACCAGTGCCCCGGGACTAGCGGGGGGCACAGATACGCAGTATTTT
CDR3: CATSAPGLAGGTDTQYF

size: -
length: 14
V: TRBV10-3
J: TRBJ2-7
D: -
DNA: TGTGCCATCAGTGATGTGGAGGGGTTATACGAGCAGTACTTC
CDR3: CAISDVEGLYEQYF

size: -
length: 13
V: TRBV11-2
J: TRBJ2-1
D: TRBD2
DNA: TGTGCCAGCACCAGACTAGCGAGCAATGAGCAGTTCTTC
CDR3: CASTRLASNEQFF

size: -
length: 14
V: TRBV6-5
J: TRBJ2-5
D: -
DNA: TGTGCCAGCAGTTTGGGAGCAGGGACGGAGACCCAGTACTTC
CDR3: CASSLGAGTETQYF

size: -
length: 18
V: TRBV11-2
J: TRBJ2-4
D: -
DNA: TGTGCCAGCAGCCCGGAGGGCGGCTCCCTTAATGCCAAAAACGTTCAGTACTTC
CDR3: CASSPEGGSLNAKNVQYF

size: -
length: 15
V: TRBV7-7
J: TRBJ2-5
D: -
DNA: TGTGCTAGCAGCTTAGGGACGGGGCTGTCGGAGACCCAGTACTTC
CDR3: CASSLGTGLSETQYF

size: -
length: 11
V: TRBV2
J: TRBJ1-6
D: -
DNA: TGTGCCAGCAGTGGGACCAAGCCCCTCCACTTT
CDR3: CASSGTKPLHF

size: -
length: 16
V: TRBV4-2
J: TRBJ1-5
D: -
DNA: TGTGCCAGCAGCCAAGATCGCCACCCCAGCAATCAGCCCCAGCATTTT
CDR3: CASSQDRHPSNQPQHF

size: -
length: 15
V: TRBV5-1
J: TRBJ2-2
D: TRBD1
DNA: TGCGCCAGCGGTGAAACAGGGACAGGGACCGGGGAGCTGTTTTTT
CDR3: CASGETGTGTGELFF

size: -
length: 10
V: TRBV20-1
J: TRBJ2-1
D: TRBD2
DNA: TGCAGTGTCGGCGGGGGGTTGTCGTACTTC
CDR3: CSVGGGLSYF

size: -
length: 13
V: TRBV6-6
J: TRBJ1-2
D: TRBD1
DNA: TGTGCCAGCAGGCGACAGGGCGAGGGAGGCTACACCTTC
CDR3: CASRRQGEGGYTF

size: -
length: 16
V: TRBV2
J: TRBJ2-5
D: -
DNA: TGTGCCAGCAGTGAAGTTGGCCAGGGGTACCAAGAGACCCAGTACTTC
CDR3: CASSEVGQGYQETQYF

size: few
length: 13
V: TRBV6-6
J: TRBJ1-2
D: -
DNA: TGTGCCAGCAGTTCACGGGGCCTCTATGGCTACACCTTC
CDR3: CASSSRGLYGYTF

size: few
length: 14
V: TRBV15
J: TRBJ1-2
D: -
DNA: TGTGCCACCAGCAATGACACGTACGACTATGGCTACACCTTC
CDR3: CATSNDTYDYGYTF

size: -
length: 15
V: TRBV6-6
J: TRBJ2-5
D: -
DNA: TGTGCCAGCAGCCTGGGTGGGGGGTACCAAGAGACCCAGTACTTC
CDR3: CASSLGGGYQETQYF

size: -
length: 15
V: TRBV20-1
J: TRBJ2-3
D: TRBD2
DNA: TGCAGTGCTACACTAGCGGGGGAGAGCACAGATACGCAGTATTTT
CDR3: CSATLAGESTDTQYF

size: few
length: 15
V: TRBV27
J: TRBJ2-7
D: TRBD1
DNA: TGTGCCAGCAGTCCGGGACAGCAGAGCTCCTACGAGCAGTACTTC
CDR3: CASSPGQQSSYEQYF

size: -
length: 17
V: TRBV7-6
J: TRBJ1-5
D: -
DNA: TGTGCCAGCAGCTTACCCCCTCGGCAGGGCTTTAATCAGCCCCAGCATTTT
CDR3: CASSLPPRQGFNQPQHF

size: -
length: 14
V: TRBV28
J: TRBJ2-4
D: -
DNA: TGTGCCAGCAGTTTGGTTCAGGGTGGAGGCATTCAGTACTTC
CDR3: CASSLVQGGGIQYF

size: -
length: 15
V: TRBV20-1
J: TRBJ1-1
D: -
DNA: TGCAGTGCTAGACTCCGACAGGTCCGGAACACTGAAGCTTTCTTT
CDR3: CSARLRQVRNTEAFF